This T cell receptor beta chain was sequenced during a study of T cell changes during pregnancy in multiple sclerosis. The table came from immunoSEQ multiplex PCR; TCRdb's copy has only in-frame clones and leaves some out. In the table there are tens of thousands of clones, roughly 92% of which are singletons. This TCR was recovered from a female donor with multiple sclerosis, enrolled in a pregnancy study. The sequenced sample was CD4+ T cells from peripheral blood mononuclear cells, obtained in the first trimester of pregnancy.

CDR3 residues: CASSTEGGNTQYF. CDR3 nucleotide sequence: TGTGCCAGTAGTACAGAGGGAGGGAATACGCAGTATTTT. The chain links TRBV19 to TRBJ2-3, with 7 bases matching TRBD2. Germline CDR1 reads LNHDA; CDR2 reads SQIVND (reference sequence). The CDR3 loop spans 13 amino acids. Germline trimming cut 4 bases from V and 7 bases from J; bases unmatched to any gene: 5.